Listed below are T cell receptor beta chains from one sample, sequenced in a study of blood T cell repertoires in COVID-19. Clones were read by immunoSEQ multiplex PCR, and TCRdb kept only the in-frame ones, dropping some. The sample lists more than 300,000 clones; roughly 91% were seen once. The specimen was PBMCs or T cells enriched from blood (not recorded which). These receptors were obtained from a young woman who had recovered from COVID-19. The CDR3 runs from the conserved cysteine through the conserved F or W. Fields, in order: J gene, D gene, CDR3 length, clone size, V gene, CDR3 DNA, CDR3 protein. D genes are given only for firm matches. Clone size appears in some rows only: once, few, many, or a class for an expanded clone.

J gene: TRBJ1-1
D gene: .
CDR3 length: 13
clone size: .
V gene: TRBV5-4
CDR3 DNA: TGTGCCAGCAGCCAGGCGGGGGGCGCGGAAGCTTTCTTT
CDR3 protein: CASSQAGGAEAFF

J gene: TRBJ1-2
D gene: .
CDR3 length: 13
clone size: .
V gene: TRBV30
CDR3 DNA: TGTGCCTGGAGTTCTAACCAAATCTATGGCTACACCTTC
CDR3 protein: CAWSSNQIYGYTF

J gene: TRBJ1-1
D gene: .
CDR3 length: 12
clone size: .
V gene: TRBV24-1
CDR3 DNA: TGTGCCACCAGTGCCCAGGACACTGAAGCTTTCTTT
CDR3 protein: CATSAQDTEAFF

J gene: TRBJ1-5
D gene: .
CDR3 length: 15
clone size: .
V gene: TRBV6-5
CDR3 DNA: TGTGCCAGCAGTTACTCTTTCACAAGCAATCAGCCCCAGCATTTT
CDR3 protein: CASSYSFTSNQPQHF

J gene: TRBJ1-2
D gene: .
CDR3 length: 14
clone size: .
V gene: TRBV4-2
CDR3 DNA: TGTGCCAGCAGCCAAGGGGGGGAAGGCTATGGCTACACCTTC
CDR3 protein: CASSQGGEGYGYTF

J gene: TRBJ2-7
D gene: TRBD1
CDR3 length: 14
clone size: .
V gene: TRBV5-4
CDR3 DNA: TGTGCCAGCAGCGCCAGACAGGGGGCCTACGAGCAGTACTTC
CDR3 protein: CASSARQGAYEQYF

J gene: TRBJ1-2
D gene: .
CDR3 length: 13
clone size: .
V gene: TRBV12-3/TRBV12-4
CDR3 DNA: TGTGCCAGCAGTTCGTTGGCGGACTATGGCTACACCTTC
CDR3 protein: CASSSLADYGYTF

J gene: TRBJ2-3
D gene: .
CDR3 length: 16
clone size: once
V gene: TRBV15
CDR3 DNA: TGTGCCACCAGCAGAGATGGACAGACATTCACAGATACGCAGTATTTT
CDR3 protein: CATSRDGQTFTDTQYF

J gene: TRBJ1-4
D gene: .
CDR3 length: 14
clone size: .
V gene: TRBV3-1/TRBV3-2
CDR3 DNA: TGTGCCAGCAGCCAAGATACCAGGAATGAAAAACTGTTTTTT
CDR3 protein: CASSQDTRNEKLFF

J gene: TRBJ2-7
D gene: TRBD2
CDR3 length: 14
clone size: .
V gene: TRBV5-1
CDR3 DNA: TGCGCCAGCAGCCCGACAGCGGGGGGCGGCGAGCAGTACTTC
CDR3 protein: CASSPTAGGGEQYF

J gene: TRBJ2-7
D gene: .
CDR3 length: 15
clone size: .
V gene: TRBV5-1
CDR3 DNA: TGCGCCAGCAGTATCCGAGACAGGACCTCCTACGAGCAGTACTTC
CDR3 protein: CASSIRDRTSYEQYF

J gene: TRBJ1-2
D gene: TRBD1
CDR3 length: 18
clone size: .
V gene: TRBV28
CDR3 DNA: TGTGCCAGCAGTTTATTTCAGCTGGTGGGGACAGCTAACTATGGCTACACCTTC
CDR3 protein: CASSLFQLVGTANYGYTF

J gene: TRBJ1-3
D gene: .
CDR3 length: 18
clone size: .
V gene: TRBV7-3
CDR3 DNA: TGTGCCAGCAGCTTAGCCCGTCGACAGGTTCGCTCTGGAAACACCATATATTTT
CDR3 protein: CASSLARRQVRSGNTIYF

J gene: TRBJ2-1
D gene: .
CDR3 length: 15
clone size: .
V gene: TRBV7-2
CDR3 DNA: TGTGCCAGCAGCTTAGGGACAGTCTCCTACAATGAGCAGTTCTTC
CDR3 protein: CASSLGTVSYNEQFF

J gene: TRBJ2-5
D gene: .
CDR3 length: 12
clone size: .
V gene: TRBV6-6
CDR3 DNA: TGTGCCAGCAGTTCACTAAAAGAGACCCAGTACTTC
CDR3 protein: CASSSLKETQYF